This section outlines one T cell receptor beta chain sequence together with its context. Germline values: CDR1 LNHNV, CDR2 YYDKDF (reference sequence). V was pared by 4 bases and J by 5 bases, with 14 bases of the junction left unmatched. The CDR3 contains 17 residues. Regarding treatment: 15 to 20 received Ad26.COV2.S at low or high dose, single or two shots; about 5 received placebo; per-sample allocation not given. At day 63 after the first vaccine or placebo injection, samples were drawn. This entry belongs to a study of Ad26.COV2.S vaccination and SARS-CoV-2 variants. The overall study: Ad26.COV2.S given intramuscularly, once or twice 56 days apart.

Using immunoSEQ multiplex PCR, the repertoire was profiled, and TCRdb retains in-frame clones only, with some absent. The data show 350,000 to 600,000 clones, roughly nine tenths seen once. The source material was peripheral blood, sampled in a trial of Ad26.COV2.S vaccine versus placebo. The TCR sequence derives from a person between 18 and 65 years old who received the Ad26.COV2.S COVID-19 vaccine or a placebo. The V gene is TRBV15, the J gene TRBJ1-5, with 7 bases lining up with TRBD1. Here the CDR3 reads CATSTTGLGLWDQPQHF. The CDR3 DNA sequence: TGTGCCACCAGCACGACAGGGTTGGGATTATGGGATCAGCCCCAGCATTTT. Complete variable domain (other parts from reference TRBV15 and TRBJ1-5): DAMVIQNPRYQVTQFGKPVTLSCSQTLNHNVMYWYQQKSSQAPKLLFHYYDKDFNNEADTPDNFQSRRPNTSFCFLDIRSPGLGDTAMYLCATSTTGLGLWDQPQHFGDGTRLSIL.